The T cell receptor beta chain described here comes from a study of blood T cell repertoires in COVID-19. Repertoires were generated with immunoSEQ multiplex PCR, while TCRdb's copy carries only in-frame clones and drops some. The repertoire holds roughly 74,000 clones, with 85% to 90% as singletons. The CDR3 contains 12 residues. Trimming pared 8 bases from V and 7 bases from J, leaving 12 bases between. Germline CDR1 is MDHEN and CDR2 is SYDVKM. The sequenced sample consisted of PBMCs or T cells enriched from blood (not recorded which). This chain links TRBV28 with TRBJ1-5; no reliable D call. This sequence originates from a woman aged 50 to 60 with acute COVID-19. The CDR3 nucleotides read TGTGCCAGCCGGGCCCCGGGGCAGCCCCAGCATTTT. Residues: CASRAPGQPQHF.